This T cell receptor beta chain was captured in a study of OX40 agonist ivuxolimab in advanced cancers. As for the study more broadly: Ivuxolimab, which targeted the costimulatory receptor OX40 (CD134), was an agonistic, fully human IgG2 monoclonal antibody. In the dose-escalation cohort, 70% to 85% of patients were male, and the mean age was roughly 60 years with a range of about 20 to 80. The paper covers the monotherapy dose-escalation part of the phase I ivuxolimab trial, which included N ≈ 50 patients. Of the 50 to 55 dose-escalation patients, hepatocellular carcinoma was present in some 19, melanoma in around 15, renal cell carcinoma in 9 and head and neck cancer in 9. Intravenous ivuxolimab was administered to patients every 2 weeks at six dose levels: 0.01, 0.1, 0.3, 1.5, 3 and 10 mg/kg. Patients were allowed to have had prior anti-PD-1, anti-PD-L1 or anti-CTLA-4 therapy, and approximately 41% of the dose-escalation patients had previously received checkpoint inhibitors. Peripheral TCRbeta sequencing was intended to test whether TCR sequence diversity was altered and clonal T-cell expansion was caused by ivuxolimab. Partial responses occurred in three dose-escalation patients: two with cutaneous melanoma and one with hepatocellular carcinoma. Overall study results and their limits: Which antigens the clonally expanded peripheral T cells were specific for was not determined. Clonal expansion of both CD4+ and CD8+ blood T cells was observed from baseline to week 6 at doses 0.1 to 3.0 mg/kg. In the 0.1-3.0 mg/kg groups, partial responders had among the lowest normalized peripheral clonal expansion, particularly in CD8+ T cells. On average, CD8+ T cells showed more expanded clones than CD4+ T cells after ivuxolimab. Low levels of normalized T-cell clonal expansion were also seen in some patients who did not respond.

V is reduced by 3 bases and J by 1 base, leaving a spacing of 5 bases between them. From the cysteine up to the phenylalanine, the CDR3 has a length of 13 residues. Left in the record is the CDR3 DNA by itself, 39 bases read in frame from the first base. According to the germline V gene (reference sequence), CDR1 reads MNHEY and CDR2 reads SMNVEV. Genomic DNA was isolated from the sorted cells so that the TCRbeta CDR3 region could be sequenced. TCRbeta CDR3 regions were sequenced using the immunoSEQ Assay. As stored in TCRdb, this immuneACCESS dataset retains in-frame rearrangements with V and J assigned. A fraction of the clones does not appear; measured against another copy, unresolved V genes explain less than half of the discrepancy, and the remainder lacks a known reason. The sample table records tens of thousands of clones; approximately 80% of these occur just once. The ten largest clones take up approximately 22% of the sample.

Patients with a history of autoimmune disease or receiving systemic immunosuppression were excluded from the trial. Peripheral blood for TCR sequencing was collected from all dose cohorts at baseline, on cycle 4 day 1, and on cycle 7 day 1. Samples were obtained from an open-label, multicenter, first-in-human phase I dose-escalation trial of ivuxolimab. Adults with locally advanced or metastatic melanoma, renal cell, hepatocellular, or head and neck squamous cell carcinoma were enrolled in the trial. CD4+ and CD8+ T cells were sorted separately from peripheral blood before TCR sequencing. On this clone: Its specific antigen is unknown. Base qualities are not provided; no much larger clone lies one nucleotide away.

The chain joins TRBV27 to TRBJ2-3, with the D gene not confidently named. The receptor comes from an adult with an advanced solid tumor such as melanoma, head and neck, liver or kidney cancer. The material sequenced was CD4+ or CD8+ T cells sorted from blood, taken in a trial of the OX40 agonist ivuxolimab. The CDR3 region has the sequence CASSFGGTDTQYF. In nucleotide form, the sequence is TGTGCCAGCAGTTTTGGGGGCACAGATACGCAGTATTTT.